Shown below are 27 T cell receptor beta chains from a single sample sequenced in a study of glioma-infiltrating T cells. Amplification of TCR alpha and beta CDR3 regions from RNA used iRepertoire nested multiplex PCR. TCRdb recomputed calls from the multiplex PCR reads with MiXCR, one row per CDR3 protein. The sample has 150,000 to 200,000 distinct CDR3 sequences, roughly 45% seen once; the top ten hold over 4%. Material: glioma tissue, nonneoplastic brain tissue, or PBMCs (not recorded which). The receptor set was obtained from a human donor with low-grade glioma or glioblastoma, undergoing nonglioma brain surgery, or in good health (not recorded which).

This clonotype has ten or more counts. The chain is built from TRBV28 and TRBJ2-5; the D gene could be TRBD1 or TRBD2 (5 bases each). CDR1 is MDHEN, CDR2 SYDVKM, per germline. This CDR3 comprises 16 residues. Trimming left V 6 bases short and J 4 bases short, with 21 bases between. CDR3 sequence (DNA): TGTGCCAGCAGCCCTTACCGCCGGGACGAACGAGAGACCCAGTACTTC. This gives the protein CASSPYRRDERETQYF.

This sequence joins TRBV29-1 and TRBJ2-3, with TRBD1 identical over 8 bases. CDR3 length: 15 amino acids. Germline values: CDR1 SQVTM, CDR2 ANQGSEA. The V and J ends lost 8 bases and 1 base, in that order; junction bases with no gene match: 11. CDR3 sequence reads: CSTRQGTGGTDTQYF. CDR3 bases: TGCAGCACGAGACAGGGGACGGGGGGCACAGATACGCAGTATTTT.

Points on this clonotype: A read error may explain this, as a much larger clone is one base away. This chain links TRBV6-1 with TRBJ2-7; possibly TRBD2 for D (6 bases). CDR1 MNHNS and CDR2 SASEGT come from the germline V gene. Trimming took off 5 bases at V and 7 bases at J, with 24 bases between the two ends. This CDR3 spans 16 amino acids. In nucleotides, the CDR3 is TGTGCCAGCAGTTCCCGGACCGGGACTCATGTGGAAGAGCAGTACTTC. Protein product: CASSSRTGTHVEEQYF.

For this clonotype: A much larger clone is a single base away; this may be a read error. The J gene is TRBJ2-2, the V gene TRBV11-2; 7 bases match TRBD2. Germline CDR1 SGHAT, CDR2 FQNNGV. The V gene end was trimmed by 5 bases and the J gene end by 8 bases; junction bases not matched to a gene: 11. The CDR3 contains 15 residues. The CDR3 sequence: CASSKLAVVGGELFF. In nucleotides, the CDR3 is TGTGCCAGCAGCAAGCTAGCGGTTGTCGGGGGGGAGCTGTTTTTT.

This clonotype was seen repeatedly, ten times or more. V is TRBV28 and J is TRBJ1-6; D gene uncertain. V gave up 6 bases and J gave up 6 bases, with 3 bases separating them. CDR1 is MDHEN and CDR2 is SYDVKM in the germline V gene. The CDR3 has 11 amino acids. CDR3 region: CASRANSPLHF. CDR3 coding DNA: TGTGCCAGCAGAGCTAATTCACCCCTCCACTTT.

V usage is TRBV6-2 or TRBV6-3 and J usage is TRBJ2-7; D may be TRBD1 (5 bases). Trimming removed 7 bases at V and 3 bases at J, with 10 bases between. CDR1 is MNHEY and CDR2 is SVGEGT in the germline V gene. The CDR3 consists of 12 residues. The CDR3 here is CASKQDVYEQYF. In DNA form, the CDR3 reads TGTGCCAGCAAACAGGACGTCTACGAGCAGTACTTC.

The table lists this clonotype with many counts. The genes are TRBV6-1 and TRBJ2-7; 10 positions agree with TRBD2. The germline V gene has CDR1 MNHNS and CDR2 SASEGT. The ends lost 5 bases at V and 4 bases at J; junction bases unmatched: 11. The CDR3 is made up of 16 amino acids. The CDR3, as DNA: TGTGCCAGCAGTAATCCGGCTAGCGGGAGTCTTTACGAGCAGTACTTC. Translated, it gives CASSNPASGSLYEQYF.

This chain uses TRBV5-5 with TRBJ2-2; no firm D call. The V end was cut by 6 bases, the J end by 8 bases, with 17 bases between. The CDR3 runs to 14 residues. The germline CDR1 and CDR2 sequences are SGHKS and YYEKEE (reference sequence). CDR3 sequence: CASTNTSYPGELFF. CDR3 bases: TGTGCCAGCACCAATACCTCCTATCCGGGGGAGCTGTTTTTT. Looking up the rest from reference TRBV5-5 and TRBJ2-2 gives the full variable domain: DAGVTQSPTHLIKTRGQQVTLRCSPISGHKSVSWYQQVLGQGPQFIFQYYEKEERGRGNFPDRFSARQFPNYSSELNVNALLLGDSALYLCASTNTSYPGELFFGEGSRLTVL.

This clonotype was found many times. V gene TRBV7-3 combines with J gene TRBJ1-2; a possible D gene is TRBD1 (5 bases). Looked up from germline, CDR1 is SGHTA and CDR2 is FQGTGA. The CDR3 runs 15 residues. V shed 2 bases and J shed 3 bases, with 13 bases lying between them. CDR3 region: CASSLGGALDYGYTF. CDR3 nucleotides: TGTGCCAGCAGCTTAGGAGGGGCCCTTGACTATGGCTACACCTTC.

At least ten counts were recorded for this clonotype. The chain is built from TRBV4-2 and TRBJ2-1; TRBD2 aligns across 13 bases. With 3 bases clipped from V and 6 bases from J, the junction kept 2 bases outside the gene matches. This CDR3 region has 15 residues. CDR1 is LGHNA, CDR2 YNFKEQ, per germline. The CDR3 here is CASSQGLAGLNEQFF. CDR3 DNA sequence: TGTGCCAGCAGCCAGGGACTAGCGGGACTCAATGAGCAGTTCTTC.

Regarding this clonotype: With a much larger clone just one base away, this may be a read error. The conserved phenylalanine or tryptophan is not found at the CDR3 terminus, so this likely reflects a read error. The chain uses TRBV27 and TRBJ2-7, with a weak D call TRBD1 (6 bases). The CDR3 loop spans 15 amino acids. The germline V gene has CDR1 MNHEY and CDR2 SMNVEV (reference sequence). V shed 5 bases and J shed 2 bases, with 16 bases lying between them. CDR3 amino acids: CASSPRDTLPYEQYL. The CDR3 DNA sequence: TGTGCCAGCAGTCCCCGGGACACCCTTCCCTACGAGCAGTACCTC.

Notes on this clonotype: A read error may explain this, as a much larger clone is one base away. The CDR3: CAISFSLLRAAAQYF. CDR3 in DNA: TGTGCCATCAGTTTCTCTCTACTCAGGGCCGCGGCGCAGTATTTT. The gene calls are TRBV28 and TRBJ2-3; possible D gene TRBD1, 5 bases. Looked up from germline, CDR1 is MDHEN and CDR2 is SYDVKM. The CDR3 is made up of 15 amino acids.

This sequence joins TRBV7-3 and TRBJ2-1; D ambiguous. Trimming stripped 4 bases from V and 8 bases from J, with 18 bases between. The CDR3 is 15 amino acids. Germline values: CDR1 SGHTA, CDR2 FQGTGA. The CDR3 DNA is TGTGCCAGCAGCTCGCAAGGCGGAACCCACCATGAGCAGTTCTTC. Amino acid sequence: CASSSQGGTHHEQFF.

In its sample, this clonotype was seen many times. The chain couples TRBV4-2 to TRBJ2-1; 10 bases align to TRBD2. Germline CDR1 is LGHNA and CDR2 is YNFKEQ. The CDR3 runs to 15 residues. Trimming cost V 1 base and J 5 bases; bases outside gene matches: 2. The CDR3 nucleotides are TGTGCCAGCAGCCAAGGGGGACTAGCGAACAATGAGCAGTTCTTC. As protein: CASSQGGLANNEQFF.

The chain joins TRBV12-3 or TRBV12-4 to TRBJ1-1; the match to TRBD1 covers 8 bases. V lost 10 bases, J lost 3 bases, and 7 bases stayed unmatched. CDR3 size: 13 residues. The DNA for the CDR3 is TGTGCCACCAATCAGGGGGCAGACACTGAAGCTTTCTTT. Its translation: CATNQGADTEAFF.

This chain links TRBV18 with TRBJ2-3; 13 bases map to TRBD2. The germline gives CDR1 KGHSH, CDR2 LQKENI. The CDR3 consists of 18 residues. V lost 6 bases and J lost 0; bases outside the gene matches: 9. The CDR3 DNA reads TGTGCCAGCTCGCAACCGGGACTAGCGGGACCTAGCACAGATACGCAGTATTTT. Its protein is CASSQPGLAGPSTDTQYF.

Details on this clonotype: Possible read error: a much larger clone is one base away. The chain joins TRBV5-1 to TRBJ1-1, with a possible D match to TRBD1 (5 bases). V was cut by 4 bases and J by 3 bases, with 16 bases left in between. From germline, CDR1 is SGHRS and CDR2 YFSETQ. CDR3 length equals 15 residues. CDR3 nucleotides: TGCGCCAGCAGCAGTGACTCCCTGGGGGACACTGAAGCTTTCTTT. It encodes CASSSDSLGDTEAFF.

In the case of this clonotype: A much bigger clone sits one base away, suggesting this may be a read error. V and J are TRBV11-2 and TRBJ1-1; unclear D gene. This CDR3 is 13 amino acids long. Germline V gives CDR1 SGHAT, CDR2 FQNNGV. DNA of the CDR3: TGTGCCACCAGCTTAATGCTTGCCGACCAAGCTTTCTTT. Translated: CATSLMLADQAFF.

The chain combines TRBV28 with TRBJ2-3, with D perhaps TRBD1 or TRBD2 (5 bases each). V lost 1 base and J 6 bases, leaving 20 bases between the germline ends. The CDR3 contains 17 residues. Per the germline V gene, CDR1 is MDHEN and CDR2 is SYDVKM. In DNA form, the CDR3 reads TGTGCCAGCAGTTTATTGGAGCTGGGGGAAAACACGGATACGCAGTATTTT. Translated, it gives CASSLLELGENTDTQYF.

The chain has TRBV6-2 or TRBV6-3 and TRBJ1-5; no firm D call. Germline V gives CDR1 MNHEY, CDR2 SVGEGT. Deletions cut 5 bases from V and 4 bases from J, with 6 bases between. The CDR3 totals 12 residues. CDR3 bases: TGTGCCAGCAGTCACAGAAATCAGCCCCAGCATTTT. This gives the protein CASSHRNQPQHF.

This clonotype showed up many times. This chain joins TRBV2 and TRBJ2-7, with unresolved D. CDR1 is SNHLY, CDR2 FYNNEI, per germline. The CDR3 totals 12 residues. V was shortened by 2 bases and J by 5 bases, with 7 bases between the two germline ends. The DNA of the CDR3 is TGTGCCAGCAGTGAATGGGGAAACGAGCAGTACTTC. Translated: CASSEWGNEQYF.

About this clonotype: A much larger clone differs from this one at a single base, so this may be a read error. V gene TRBV20-1 combines with J gene TRBJ2-7, with TRBD1 matching over 9 bases. The DNA matches TRBJ2-1 better at its end, which makes the J call doubtful. The CDR3 loop spans 13 amino acids. Germline V gives CDR1 DFQATT, CDR2 SNEGSKA (reference sequence). The CDR3 DNA reads as TGCAGTGCTTCCCGGGACAGGGCAGGCGAGCAGTTCTTC. Its protein is CSASRDRAGEQFF.

This clonotype appeared many times. The gene calls are TRBV11-2 and TRBJ2-7; no firm D call. Germline loops: CDR1 SGHAT, CDR2 FQNNGV. Trimming cost V 4 bases and J 7 bases, with 8 bases left between them. The CDR3 totals 11 residues. This chain's CDR3 is CASSSTLEQYF. In DNA, the CDR3 is TGTGCCAGCAGCTCCACGTTGGAGCAGTACTTC.

The chain links TRBV10-3 to TRBJ2-5, with 8 nucleotides matching TRBD2. Losses at the gene ends were 11 bases for V and 5 bases for J; bases not matched to a gene: 10. CDR1 is ENHRY and CDR2 is SYGVKD in the germline V gene. The CDR3 runs 13 residues. The CDR3 DNA sequence: TGTGCCGTAAGGGCGGGAGGAGGCGAGACCCAGTACTTC. Protein product: CAVRAGGGETQYF.

This clonotype was counted ten times or more. V and J are TRBV10-3 and TRBJ1-1; D might be TRBD1 (6 bases). The germline V and J ends were trimmed by 6 bases and 0 bases, with 11 bases remaining between them. Germline CDR1 reads ENHRY; CDR2 reads SYGVKD. The CDR3 extends over 14 amino acids. CDR3 protein: CAIRYDRLNTEAFF. The DNA of the CDR3 is TGTGCCATCAGGTACGACAGGTTGAACACTGAAGCTTTCTTT.

The V call is TRBV28, the J call TRBJ2-2, with TRBD1 as a possible D gene (6 bases). The V gene's germline CDR1 is MDHEN and CDR2 SYDVKM. The CDR3 has 18 amino acids. V was cut by 2 bases and J by 3 bases, with 19 bases left in between. CDR3 DNA: TGTGCCAGCAGTTTAGCACTGGGGGCGCATCGGGACACCGGGGAGCTGTTTTTT. Its translation is CASSLALGAHRDTGELFF.

This clonotype was seen many times. Germline is not matched at one junction end, which may reflect a read error. The chain is built from TRBV28 and TRBJ2-7; perhaps D is TRBD1 or TRBD2 (5 bases each). The germline CDR1 and CDR2 sequences are MDHEN and SYDVKM. The CDR3 length is 15 residues. CDR3 amino acids: CASSSKNSGTSRGDF. CDR3 sequence (DNA): TGTGCCAGCAGTTCCAAGAACTCCGGGACCTCCCGAGGGGACTTC. Together with reference TRBV28 and TRBJ2-7, the CDR3 gives the full variable domain: DVKVTQSSRYLVKRTGEKVFLECVQDMDHENMFWYRQDPGLGLRLIYFSYDVKMKEKGDIPEGYSVSREKKERFSLILESASTNQTSMYLCASSSKNSGTSRGDFGPGTRLTVT.